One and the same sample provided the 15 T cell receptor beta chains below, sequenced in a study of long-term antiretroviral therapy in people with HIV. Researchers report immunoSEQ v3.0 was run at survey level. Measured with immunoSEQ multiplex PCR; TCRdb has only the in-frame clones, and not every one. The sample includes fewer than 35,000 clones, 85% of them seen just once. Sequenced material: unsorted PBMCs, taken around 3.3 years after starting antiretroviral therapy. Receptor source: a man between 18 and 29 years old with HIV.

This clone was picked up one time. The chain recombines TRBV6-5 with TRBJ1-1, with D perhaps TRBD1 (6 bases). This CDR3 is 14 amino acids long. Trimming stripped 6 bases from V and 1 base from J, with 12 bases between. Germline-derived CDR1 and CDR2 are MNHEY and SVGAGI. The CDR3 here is CASRQGYPNTEAFF. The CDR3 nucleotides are TGTGCCAGCAGACAGGGCTACCCGAACACTGAAGCTTTCTTT.

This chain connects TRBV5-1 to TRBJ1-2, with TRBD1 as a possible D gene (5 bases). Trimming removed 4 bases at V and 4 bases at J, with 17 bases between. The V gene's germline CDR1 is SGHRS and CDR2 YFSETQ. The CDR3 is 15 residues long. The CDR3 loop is CASSPSPGGRYGYTF. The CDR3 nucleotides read TGCGCCAGCAGCCCATCTCCGGGGGGACGCTATGGCTACACCTTC.

CDR3 in DNA: TGTGCCAGCAGATCCCCGACGGTGAACACTGAAGCTTTCTTT. Its translation is CASRSPTVNTEAFF. The chain combines TRBV7-9 with TRBJ1-1; D unresolved. This CDR3 is built from 14 residues. V gave up 6 bases and J gave up 0 bases, with 11 bases separating them. The germline V gene encodes CDR1 SEHNR and CDR2 FQNEAQ (reference sequence).

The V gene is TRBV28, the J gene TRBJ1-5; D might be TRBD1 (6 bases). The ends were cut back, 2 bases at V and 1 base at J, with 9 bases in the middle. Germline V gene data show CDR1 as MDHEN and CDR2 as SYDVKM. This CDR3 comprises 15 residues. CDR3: CASSLQGISNQPQHF. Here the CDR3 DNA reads TGTGCCAGCAGTTTACAGGGGATCAGCAATCAGCCCCAGCATTTT.

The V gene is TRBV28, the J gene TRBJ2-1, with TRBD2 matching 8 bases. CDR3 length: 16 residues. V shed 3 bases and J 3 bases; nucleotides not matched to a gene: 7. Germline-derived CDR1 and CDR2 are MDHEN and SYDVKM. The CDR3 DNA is TGTGCCAGCAGTTTCCCCTCTAGCGGGTTCTACAATGAGCAGTTCTTC. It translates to CASSFPSSGFYNEQFF. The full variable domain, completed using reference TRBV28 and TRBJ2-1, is DVKVTQSSRYLVKRTGEKVFLECVQDMDHENMFWYRQDPGLGLRLIYFSYDVKMKEKGDIPEGYSVSREKKERFSLILESASTNQTSMYLCASSFPSSGFYNEQFFGPGTRLTVL.

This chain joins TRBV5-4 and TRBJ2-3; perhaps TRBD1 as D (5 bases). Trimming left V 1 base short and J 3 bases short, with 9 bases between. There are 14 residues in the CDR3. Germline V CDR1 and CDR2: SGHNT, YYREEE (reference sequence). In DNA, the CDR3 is TGTGCCAGCAGCTTGTATCAGGGAACAGATACGCAGTATTTT. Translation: CASSLYQGTDTQYF.

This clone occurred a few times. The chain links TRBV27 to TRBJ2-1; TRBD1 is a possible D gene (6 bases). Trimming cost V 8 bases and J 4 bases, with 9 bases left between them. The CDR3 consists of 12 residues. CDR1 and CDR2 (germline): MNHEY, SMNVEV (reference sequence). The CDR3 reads CASFRGYNEQFF. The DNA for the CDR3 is TGTGCCAGCTTTAGGGGGTACAATGAGCAGTTCTTC.

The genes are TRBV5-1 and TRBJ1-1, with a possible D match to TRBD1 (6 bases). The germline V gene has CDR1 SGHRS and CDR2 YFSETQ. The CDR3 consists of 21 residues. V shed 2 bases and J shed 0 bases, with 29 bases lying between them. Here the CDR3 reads CASSLGTQAGGIPFMNTEAFF. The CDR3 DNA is TGCGCCAGCAGCTTAGGGACCCAGGCGGGGGGCATTCCTTTCATGAACACTGAAGCTTTCTTT.

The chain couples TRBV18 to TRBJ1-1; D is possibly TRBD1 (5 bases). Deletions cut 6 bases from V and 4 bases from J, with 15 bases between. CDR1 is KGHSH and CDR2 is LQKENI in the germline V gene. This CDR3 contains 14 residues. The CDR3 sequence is CASSDTGGSTEAFF. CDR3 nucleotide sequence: TGTGCCAGCTCCGATACGGGGGGGAGCACTGAAGCTTTCTTT. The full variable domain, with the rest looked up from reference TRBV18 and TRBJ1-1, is NAGVMQNPRHLVRRRGQEARLRCSPMKGHSHVYWYRQLPEEGLKFMVYLQKENIIDESGMPKERFSAEFPKEGPSILRIQQVVRGDSAAYFCASSDTGGSTEAFFGQGTRLTVV.

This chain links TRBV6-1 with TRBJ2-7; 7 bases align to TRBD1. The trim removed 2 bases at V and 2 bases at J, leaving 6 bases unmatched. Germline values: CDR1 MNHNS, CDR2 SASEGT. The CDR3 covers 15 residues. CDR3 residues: CASSEWQGDPYEQYF. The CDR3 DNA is TGTGCCAGCAGTGAATGGCAGGGGGATCCCTACGAGCAGTACTTC.

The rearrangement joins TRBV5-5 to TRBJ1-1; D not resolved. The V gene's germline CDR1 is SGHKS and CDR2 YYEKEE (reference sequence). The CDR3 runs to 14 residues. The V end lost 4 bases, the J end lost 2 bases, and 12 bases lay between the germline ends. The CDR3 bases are TGTGCCAGCAGCCAAAAGGAGGCTAACACTGAAGCTTTCTTT. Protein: CASSQKEANTEAFF.

CDR3 in amino acids: CASSTNFYSNQPQHF. Written as DNA, the CDR3 is TGTGCCAGCAGTACAAATTTCTATAGCAATCAGCCCCAGCATTTT. This chain uses TRBV6-6 with TRBJ1-5; D unresolved. V shed 5 bases and J shed 0 bases, with 11 bases lying between them. Per germline, CDR1 MNHNY and CDR2 SVGAGI (reference sequence). The CDR3 has 15 residues.

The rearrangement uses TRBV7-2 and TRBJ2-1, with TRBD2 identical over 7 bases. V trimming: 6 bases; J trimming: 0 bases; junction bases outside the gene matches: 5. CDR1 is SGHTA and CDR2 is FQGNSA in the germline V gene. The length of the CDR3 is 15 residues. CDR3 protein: CASRLAPSSYNEQFF. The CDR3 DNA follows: TGTGCCAGCAGACTAGCGCCTAGCTCCTACAATGAGCAGTTCTTC.

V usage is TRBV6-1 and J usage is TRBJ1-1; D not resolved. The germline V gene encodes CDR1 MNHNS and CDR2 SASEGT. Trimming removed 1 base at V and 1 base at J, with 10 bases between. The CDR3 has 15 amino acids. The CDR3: CASSEVHLKNTEAFF. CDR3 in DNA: TGTGCCAGCAGTGAAGTCCATCTCAAGAACACTGAAGCTTTCTTT.

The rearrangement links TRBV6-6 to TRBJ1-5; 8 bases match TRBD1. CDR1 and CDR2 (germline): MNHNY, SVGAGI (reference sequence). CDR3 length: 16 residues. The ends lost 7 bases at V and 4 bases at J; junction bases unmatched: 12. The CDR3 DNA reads TGTGCCAGCAAAGGGACAGGACCTCGGGGGAATCAGCCCCAGCATTTT. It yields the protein CASKGTGPRGNQPQHF.